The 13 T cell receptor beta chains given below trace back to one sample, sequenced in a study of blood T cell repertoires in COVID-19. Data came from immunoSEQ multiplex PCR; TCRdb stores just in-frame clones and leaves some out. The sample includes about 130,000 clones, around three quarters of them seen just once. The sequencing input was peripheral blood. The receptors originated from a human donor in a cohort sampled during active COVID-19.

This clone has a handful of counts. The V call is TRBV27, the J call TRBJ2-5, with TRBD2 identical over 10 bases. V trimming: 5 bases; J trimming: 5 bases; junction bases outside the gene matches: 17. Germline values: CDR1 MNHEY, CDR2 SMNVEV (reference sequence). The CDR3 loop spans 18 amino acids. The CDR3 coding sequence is TGTGCCAGCAGTCCCCTCCCGTACGAGCGGGGGGGCGCTGAGACCCAGTACTTC. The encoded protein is CASSPLPYERGGAETQYF.

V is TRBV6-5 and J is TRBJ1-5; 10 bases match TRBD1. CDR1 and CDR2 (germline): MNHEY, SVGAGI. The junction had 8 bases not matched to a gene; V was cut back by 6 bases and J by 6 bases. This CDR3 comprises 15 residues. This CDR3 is CASRDRRQGAQPQHF. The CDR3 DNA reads TGTGCCAGCAGGGATCGAAGACAGGGGGCTCAGCCCCAGCATTTT.

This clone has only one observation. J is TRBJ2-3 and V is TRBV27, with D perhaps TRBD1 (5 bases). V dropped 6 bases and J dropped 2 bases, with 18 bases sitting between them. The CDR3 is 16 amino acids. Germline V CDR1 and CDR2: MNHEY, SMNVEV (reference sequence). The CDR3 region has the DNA TGTGCCAGCAGCCGCCTGACAGCTCCAAACACAGATACGCAGTATTTT. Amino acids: CASSRLTAPNTDTQYF.

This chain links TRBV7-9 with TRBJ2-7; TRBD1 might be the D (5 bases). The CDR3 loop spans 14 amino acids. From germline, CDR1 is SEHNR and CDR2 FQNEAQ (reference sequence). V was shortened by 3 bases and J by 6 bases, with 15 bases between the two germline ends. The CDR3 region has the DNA TGTGCCAGCAGCTTGGGGCAGGGAACTGGCGAGCAGTACTTC. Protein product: CASSLGQGTGEQYF.

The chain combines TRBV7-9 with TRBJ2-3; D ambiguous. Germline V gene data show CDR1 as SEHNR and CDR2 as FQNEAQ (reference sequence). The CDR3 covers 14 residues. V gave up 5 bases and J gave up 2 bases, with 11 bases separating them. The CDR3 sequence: CASSPGSYTDTQYF. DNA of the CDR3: TGTGCCAGCAGCCCCGGGTCCTACACAGATACGCAGTATTTT. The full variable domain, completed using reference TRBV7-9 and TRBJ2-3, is DTGVSQNPRHKITKRGQNVTFRCDPISEHNRLYWYRQTLGQGPEFLTYFQNEAQLEKSRLLSDRFSAERPKGSFSTLEIQRTEQGDSAMYLCASSPGSYTDTQYFGPGTRLTVL.

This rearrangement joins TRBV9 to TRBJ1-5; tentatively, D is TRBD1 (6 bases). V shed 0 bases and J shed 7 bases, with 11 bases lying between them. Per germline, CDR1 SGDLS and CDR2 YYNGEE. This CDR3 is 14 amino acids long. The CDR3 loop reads CASSVDHRGQPQHF. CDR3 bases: TGTGCCAGCAGCGTAGATCATAGGGGGCAGCCCCAGCATTTT.

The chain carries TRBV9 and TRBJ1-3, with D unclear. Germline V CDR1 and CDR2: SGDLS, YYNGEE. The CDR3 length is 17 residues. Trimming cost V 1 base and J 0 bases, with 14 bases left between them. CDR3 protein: CASSVSAHGSSGNTIYF. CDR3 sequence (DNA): TGTGCCAGCAGCGTAAGTGCCCACGGGAGCTCTGGAAACACCATATATTTT.

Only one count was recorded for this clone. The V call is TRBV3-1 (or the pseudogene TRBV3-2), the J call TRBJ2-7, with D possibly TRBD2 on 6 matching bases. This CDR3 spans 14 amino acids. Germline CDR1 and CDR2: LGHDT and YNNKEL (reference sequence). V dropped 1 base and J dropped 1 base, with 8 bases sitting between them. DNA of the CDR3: TGTGCCAGCAGCCAAGGGCGGGGTTCCTACGAGCAGTACTTC. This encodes CASSQGRGSYEQYF.

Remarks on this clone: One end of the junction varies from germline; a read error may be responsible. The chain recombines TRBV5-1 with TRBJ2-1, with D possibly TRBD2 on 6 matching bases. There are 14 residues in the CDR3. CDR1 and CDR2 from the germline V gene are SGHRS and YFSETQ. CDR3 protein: CASSAGPAYDEQFF. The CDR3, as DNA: TGCGCCAGCAGCGCGGGACCCGCCTACGATGAGCAGTTCTTC.

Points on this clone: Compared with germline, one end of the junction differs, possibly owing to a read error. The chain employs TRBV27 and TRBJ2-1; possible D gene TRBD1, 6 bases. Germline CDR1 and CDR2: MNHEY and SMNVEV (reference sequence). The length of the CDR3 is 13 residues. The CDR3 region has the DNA TGCCCCAGGGGCAGCGAGATTTACAATGAGCAGTTCTTC. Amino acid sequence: CPRGSEIYNEQFF.

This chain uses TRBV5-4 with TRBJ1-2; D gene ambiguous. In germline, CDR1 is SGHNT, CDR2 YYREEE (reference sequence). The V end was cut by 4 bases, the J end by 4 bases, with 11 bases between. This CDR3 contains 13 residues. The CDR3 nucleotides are TGTGCCAGCAGCGGCCCGGGAGCCTATGGCTACACCTTC. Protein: CASSGPGAYGYTF.

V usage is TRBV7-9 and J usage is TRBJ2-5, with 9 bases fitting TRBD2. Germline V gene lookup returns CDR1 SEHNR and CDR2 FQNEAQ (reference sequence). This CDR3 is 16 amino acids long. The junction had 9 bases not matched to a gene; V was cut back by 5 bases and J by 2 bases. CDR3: CASSQGRTSAQETQYF. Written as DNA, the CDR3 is TGTGCCAGCAGCCAGGGGCGGACTAGCGCACAAGAGACCCAGTACTTC.

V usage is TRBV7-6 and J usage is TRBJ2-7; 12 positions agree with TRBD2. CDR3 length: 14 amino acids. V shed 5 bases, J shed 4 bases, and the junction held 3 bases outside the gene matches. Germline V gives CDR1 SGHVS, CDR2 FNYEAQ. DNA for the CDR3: TGTGCCAGCAGCACCGGGACTAGCGGGTACGAGCAGTACTTC. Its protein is CASSTGTSGYEQYF.